The T cell receptor (beta chain) described here comes from a study of OX40 agonist ivuxolimab in advanced cancers. As for the study in general: Of mixed ages from 23 to 79 and averaging around 60 years, the group was about 80% male.

The protocol was immunoSEQ multiplex PCR, while the TCRdb copy is restricted to in-frame clones and leaves out a portion. The sample records tens of thousands of clones, roughly 90% being singletons. The CDR3 spans 13 residues. In germline, CDR1 is MGHRA, CDR2 YSYEKL. The V end lost 6 bases, the J end lost 6 bases, and 11 bases lay between the germline ends. This specimen was CD4+ or CD8+ T cells sorted from blood, taken in a trial of the OX40 agonist ivuxolimab. The chain joins TRBV4-1 to TRBJ2-2, with D unresolved. The sequence came from an adult with an advanced solid tumor such as melanoma, head and neck, liver or kidney cancer. The chain's CDR3 is CASSYSVPGELFF. Written as DNA, the CDR3 is TGCGCCAGCAGTTACTCAGTCCCCGGGGAGCTGTTTTTT.